The present T cell receptor beta chain was sequenced within a study of T-cell reconstitution after alpha-beta-depleted transplantation in children. This clonotype came up many times. CDR1 is WNHNN and CDR2 is SYGVQD in the germline V gene (reference sequence). J was trimmed by 8 bases and V by 3 bases; bases with no gene match: 8. The CDR3 loop spans 15 amino acids. TCRbeta library construction was performed incorporating unique molecular identifiers. A single record per CDR3 protein comes from TCRdb applying MiXCR to the PCR reads. The sample records approximately 500,000 distinct CDR3 sequences, about 11% being singletons.

Source: PBMCs, taken before TCRalphabeta/CD19-depleted stem cell transplant. The rearrangement uses TRBV10-1 and TRBJ2-1; 9 bases are a match to TRBD2. The sequence was obtained from a child aged 2 to 10 with inherited bone marrow failure, due to receive a stem cell transplant. The CDR3 bases are TGCGCCAGCAGTGATGCAGCGGGAGGTCGGGATGAGCAGTTCTTC. Protein: CASSDAAGGRDEQFF.